The text below deals with one TCR beta chain. The antigen is unknown. These data originate in a study of Graves' ophthalmopathy and Graves' hyperthyroidism. Trimming took 1 base from V and 1 from J, leaving 7 bases between them. The CDR3 sequence is 14 residues long. Germline V gives CDR1 MNHEY, CDR2 SVGEGT. Regarding the study as a whole: The model flagged ophthalmopathy progression at 65% to 71% sensitivity and less than 75% specificity. A 13-signature model separated ophthalmopathy from stable hyperthyroidism, around 90% sensitivity, approximately 84% specificity.

All donors with ophthalmopathy were recorded as having moderate-to-severe activity, CAS ≥3, NOSPECS ≥4 and a duration under 3 months. The authors diagnosed from clinical symptoms, serum thyroxine, TRAb, thyroid ultrasound and orbital computed tomography. Transcripts of RNA were the source for amplifying TCR beta CDR3 regions. The authors performed first-round RT-PCR with HTBI primers and then a second-round multiplex PCR. TCRdb independently ran MiXCR on the multiplex PCR reads; one entry per CDR3 protein. This sample has 360,000 or so distinct CDR3 sequences; about a sixth occur once, and the top ten carry 1.6%.

The chain couples TRBV6-2 or TRBV6-3 to TRBJ1-1; D is unresolved. The sequence was collected from a woman younger than 35 with Graves' ophthalmopathy. Input material: peripheral blood. The CDR3 loop reads CASSYFSKNTEAFF. For the CDR3, the DNA is TGTGCCAGCAGTTACTTTTCTAAGAACACTGAAGCTTTCTTT.